The 24 T cell receptor beta chains below all came from one sample that was sequenced in a study of blood T cell repertoires in COVID-19. Assay used: immunoSEQ multiplex PCR; TCRdb lists only in-frame clones, some missing. In the table there are about 200,000 clones, more than 75% of which are singletons. The specimen was peripheral blood. The origin of the receptors is a man aged 55 to 69 who had recovered from COVID-19.

In its sample, this clone was seen once. V is TRBV24-1 and J is TRBJ2-3; tentative D call: TRBD2 (5 bases). Germline assignment: CDR1 KGHDR and CDR2 SFDVKD. V dropped 6 bases and J dropped 2 bases, with 11 bases sitting between them. This CDR3 is built from 14 residues. The CDR3 nucleotides read TGTGCCACCAGTAGCGGTTCCCACACAGATACGCAGTATTTT. Translating it yields CATSSGSHTDTQYF.

V and J are TRBV6-1 and TRBJ1-5; D is unresolved. The CDR3 is 15 amino acids. Between the trimmed V and J ends, which lost 3 bases and 11 bases, there was a span of 20 bases. The germline gives CDR1 MNHNS, CDR2 SASEGT. The CDR3 sequence: CASSEDYNPQRTQHF. DNA of the CDR3: TGTGCCAGCAGTGAGGACTACAACCCCCAAAGGACCCAGCATTTT.

The rearrangement uses TRBV7-7 and TRBJ1-5, with D perhaps matching TRBD1 (5 bases). Germline assignment: CDR1 SSHAT and CDR2 FNYEAQ (reference sequence). V shed 5 bases and J shed 2 bases, with 16 bases lying between them. The CDR3 has 16 amino acids. As DNA, the CDR3 is TGTGCCAGCAGCCACACAGGAAAGTCGCGCAATCAGCCCCAGCATTTT. It codes for CASSHTGKSRNQPQHF.

The chain links TRBV5-4 to TRBJ2-7; perhaps TRBD2 as D (6 bases). Germline values: CDR1 SGHNT, CDR2 YYREEE (reference sequence). The CDR3 is 13 amino acids. Trimming stripped 4 bases from V and 3 bases from J, with 11 bases between. This CDR3 is CASSPGERYEQYF. In DNA form, the CDR3 reads TGTGCCAGCAGCCCGGGGGAACGCTACGAGCAGTACTTC.

About this clone itself: Other nucleotide sequences from this sample produce the same CDR3. The chain has TRBV18 and TRBJ2-2; a possible D gene is TRBD1 (6 bases). The ends were cut back, 3 bases at V and 1 base at J, with 6 bases in the middle. The CDR3 is made up of 14 amino acids. CDR1 and CDR2 from the germline V gene are KGHSH and LQKENI. The CDR3 region is CASSPGQNTGELFF. The CDR3 DNA sequence: TGTGCCAGCTCACCGGGACAGAACACCGGGGAGCTGTTTTTT. The entire variable domain, with the rest obtained from reference TRBV18 and TRBJ2-2, is as follows: NAGVMQNPRHLVRRRGQEARLRCSPMKGHSHVYWYRQLPEEGLKFMVYLQKENIIDESGMPKERFSAEFPKEGPSILRIQQVVRGDSAAYFCASSPGQNTGELFFGEGSRLTVL.

This chain links TRBV7-9 with TRBJ1-2, with D perhaps TRBD1 (6 bases). In germline, CDR1 is SEHNR, CDR2 FQNEAQ (reference sequence). This CDR3 contains 17 residues. Trimming took off 4 bases at V and 3 bases at J, with 21 bases between the two ends. CDR3 region: CASSSLPPGTLDYGYTF. The CDR3 region has the DNA TGTGCCAGCAGCTCGTTACCCCCCGGGACATTAGACTATGGCTACACCTTC.

This clone was counted once. The J gene is TRBJ2-7, the V gene TRBV7-2; 7 positions agree with TRBD2. J lost 2 bases, V lost 3 bases, and 16 bases had no gene match. Per germline, CDR1 SGHTA and CDR2 FQGNSA. The CDR3 has 18 residues. The CDR3 spells CASSLPLQPGTKTYEQYF. The CDR3 DNA reads as TGTGCCAGCAGCTTGCCCCTCCAACCGGGGACTAAGACCTACGAGCAGTACTTC.

The gene calls are TRBV21-1 and TRBJ2-7; no check of the table's D call, TRBD2, against the DNA was made. TRBV21-1 is deemed a pseudogene. The CDR3 spans 20 residues. The CDR3 sequence is CASSRFWETGTSGGHYEQYF. CDR3 DNA sequence: TGTGCCAGCAGTAGGTTCTGGGAAACCGGGACTAGCGGGGGCCACTACGAGCAGTACTTC.

This chain connects TRBV30 to TRBJ2-1; TRBD1 agrees at 9 bases. Germline lookup yields CDR1 GTSNPN and CDR2 SVGIG (reference sequence). This CDR3 contains 16 residues. The J segment lost 5 bases and the V segment lost 3 bases, leaving 11 bases of the junction unmatched. The CDR3 coding sequence is TGTGCCTGGAGCCCTTCCTTTGGGACAGGGAACAATGAGCAGTTCTTC. It yields the protein CAWSPSFGTGNNEQFF.

The chain carries TRBV5-1 and TRBJ1-1; D is possibly TRBD1 (5 bases). Deletions cut 5 bases from V and 4 bases from J, with 21 bases between. Germline V gene sequence: CDR1 SGHRS, CDR2 YFSETQ. This CDR3 is built from 16 residues. The CDR3, as DNA: TGCGCCAGCAGGCTTGGTAGTATGGGGCGCGGCACTGAAGCTTTCTTT. Translation gives CASRLGSMGRGTEAFF.

This clone came up a few times. J is TRBJ2-2 and V is TRBV21-1; TRBD1 was called by the table and not checked on the DNA. TRBV21-1 is tagged as a pseudogene. This CDR3 region has 16 residues. CDR3 in amino acids: CASQRPRQGNTGELFF. The CDR3 coding sequence is TGTGCCAGCCAGAGGCCCCGACAGGGGAACACCGGGGAGCTGTTTTTT.

The chain uses TRBV28 and TRBJ1-2; TRBD1 matches at 9 bases. Germline trimming cut 2 bases from V and 7 bases from J; bases unmatched to any gene: 5. The CDR3 runs 14 residues. Looked up from germline, CDR1 is MDHEN and CDR2 is SYDVKM. Here the CDR3 DNA reads TGTGCCAGCAGTTTACTGGACAGGGGCTCTGGCTACACCTTC. It codes for CASSLLDRGSGYTF.

The sample holds many counts of this clone. The CDR3 region has the DNA TGTGCCAGCAGCTTAGTTTGTTCGGGGGAGCAGGCCAATGAGCAGTTCTTC. Its translation: CASSLVCSGEQANEQFF. The V gene is TRBV7-4, the J gene TRBJ2-1; D is possibly TRBD2 (6 bases). V dropped 1 base and J dropped 6 bases, with 19 bases sitting between them. Germline V gene data show CDR1 as SGHVT and CDR2 as SQSDAQ. The CDR3 length is 17 residues. Supplemented by reference TRBV7-4 and TRBJ2-1, the full variable domain reads GAGVSQSPRYKVAKRGRDVALRCDSISGHVTLYWYRQTLGQGSEVLTYSQSDAQRDKSGRPSGRFSAERPERSVSTLKIQRTEQGDSAVYLCASSLVCSGEQANEQFFGPGTRLTVL.

The gene calls are TRBV24-1 and TRBJ2-3; D may be TRBD1 (5 bases). The CDR3 consists of 14 residues. Germline values: CDR1 KGHDR, CDR2 SFDVKD. Trimming cost V 3 bases and J 4 bases, with 10 bases left between them. As DNA, the CDR3 is TGTGCCACCAGTGATCAGGGCCTACCAGATACGCAGTATTTT. Its protein is CATSDQGLPDTQYF.

V and J are TRBV5-1 and TRBJ2-1; 10 bases line up with TRBD2. Trimming at V came to 4 bases and at J to 3 bases, leaving 4 bases not matched to a gene. CDR3 length equals 15 residues. Per the germline V gene, CDR1 is SGHRS and CDR2 is YFSETQ. The CDR3 loop reads CASSTTSGVYNEQFF. Written as DNA, the CDR3 is TGCGCCAGCAGCACCACTAGCGGGGTCTACAATGAGCAGTTCTTC.

The chain uses TRBV5-1 and TRBJ2-4, with 8 bases identical to TRBD1. V lost 4 bases, J lost 10 bases, and 22 bases stayed unmatched. The CDR3 covers 18 residues. Germline CDR1 and CDR2: SGHRS and YFSETQ. The CDR3 coding sequence is TGCGCCAGCAGCCCCCGTGCCCCGGACAGGGCCGGTGGTGGGATTCAGTACTTC. Protein: CASSPRAPDRAGGGIQYF.

The count of this clone is one. This chain joins TRBV28 and TRBJ1-2, with TRBD1 as a possible D gene (6 bases). Trimming shortened V by 5 bases and J by 4 bases, and 14 bases separated the two germline ends. The CDR3 runs 14 residues. Germline V gene sequence: CDR1 MDHEN, CDR2 SYDVKM. The DNA of the CDR3 is TGTGCCAGCAGTCCCCAGAGGGGGTCCTATGGCTACACCTTC. It codes for CASSPQRGSYGYTF.

The rearrangement links TRBV30 to TRBJ1-5, with a possible D match to TRBD1 (6 bases). V shed 1 base and J shed 5 bases, with 12 bases lying between them. The CDR3 has 14 residues. CDR1 is GTSNPN and CDR2 is SVGIG in the germline V gene (reference sequence). CDR3 region: CAWSGQGSYQPQHF. DNA for the CDR3: TGTGCCTGGAGTGGGCAGGGGTCGTATCAGCCCCAGCATTTT.

The chain has TRBV6-1 and TRBJ1-6, with no clear D. V was trimmed by 2 bases and J by 10 bases, leaving 9 bases between them. CDR3 length: 13 amino acids. Per germline, CDR1 MNHNS and CDR2 SASEGT. The CDR3 bases are TGTGCCAGCAGTGAATTTGAGGGATCACCCCTCCACTTT. It yields the protein CASSEFEGSPLHF.

The sample holds one count of this clone. The V and J genes are TRBV30 and TRBJ2-7; TRBD1 agrees at 11 bases. This CDR3 has 14 amino acids. Germline CDR1 is GTSNPN and CDR2 is SVGIG (reference sequence). J gave up 5 bases and V 4 bases, and 7 bases lay outside the gene matches. The CDR3 bases are TGTGCCTGGAACCGGGACAGGGGGATCGACGAGCAGTACTTC. Amino acids: CAWNRDRGIDEQYF.

This clone was seen a single time. The V call is TRBV4-1, the J call TRBJ2-4, with D perhaps matching TRBD2 (6 bases). From germline, CDR1 is MGHRA and CDR2 YSYEKL. The CDR3 covers 13 residues. V lost 4 bases, J lost 15 bases, and 19 bases lay in between. CDR3 nucleotides: TGCGCCAGCAGCCGACCCTTGGGCGGGACTGGGTACTTC. It encodes CASSRPLGGTGYF.

The chain is built from TRBV7-2 and TRBJ1-4; 7 nucleotides match TRBD1. CDR1 is SGHTA and CDR2 is FQGNSA in the germline V gene. V shed 4 bases, J shed 8 bases, and the junction held 10 bases outside the gene matches. This CDR3 has 15 amino acids. CDR3: CASSSGQDSWEKLFF. The CDR3 nucleotides are TGTGCCAGCAGCTCCGGACAGGATTCGTGGGAAAAACTGTTTTTT.

This rearrangement joins TRBV5-1 to TRBJ1-1; D gene uncertain. Germline values: CDR1 SGHRS, CDR2 YFSETQ. V was pared by 3 bases and J by 1 base, with 13 bases between. The CDR3 length is 15 residues. In nucleotides, the CDR3 is TGCGCCAGCAGCTACCGGACGGGAAAGAACACTGAAGCTTTCTTT. Its translation: CASSYRTGKNTEAFF.

This clone was detected a few times. The chain is built from TRBV30 and TRBJ1-6; 9 bases match TRBD1. Per germline, CDR1 GTSNPN and CDR2 SVGIG (reference sequence). The J segment lost 10 bases and the V segment lost 0 bases, leaving 7 bases of the junction unmatched. The CDR3 is 15 residues long. The CDR3 protein is CAWSVLRTGESPLHF. CDR3 nucleotides: TGTGCCTGGAGTGTACTAAGGACAGGGGAATCACCCCTCCACTTT.